The 20 T cell receptor beta chains in this list originate from one sample, sequenced in a study of blood T cell repertoires in COVID-19. Clones were read by immunoSEQ multiplex PCR, and TCRdb kept only the in-frame ones, dropping some. The data hold 200,000 to 300,000 clones, with around four fifths observed a single time. Sequencing used peripheral blood. Receptors originate from a woman aged 55-75 years with active or convalescent COVID-19.

This clone was seen a handful of times. The chain employs TRBV21-1 and TRBJ1-1; the table's D call of TRBD1 was not tested on the DNA. TRBV21-1 is assigned pseudogene status. The CDR3 runs 14 residues. CDR3 nucleotide sequence: TGTGCCAGCAGTGGGGGAGAGGGGGCGACTGAAGCTTTCTTT. It is translated as CASSGGEGATEAFF.

The chain recombines TRBV5-1 with TRBJ2-1; maybe TRBD1 (5 bases). Per the germline V gene, CDR1 is SGHRS and CDR2 is YFSETQ. CDR3 length: 14 amino acids. V lost 4 bases to trimming and J lost 6 bases, with 14 bases between them. CDR3 bases: TGCGCCAGCAGCCCTGGGGCGAACTTCAATGAGCAGTTCTTC. This translates into CASSPGANFNEQFF.

The chain is built from TRBV5-1 and TRBJ1-5, with unresolved D. Germline assignment: CDR1 SGHRS and CDR2 YFSETQ. Between the trimmed V and J ends, which lost 5 bases and 6 bases, there was a span of 15 bases. The CDR3 loop spans 14 amino acids. The CDR3 sequence: CASSSTPEGQPQHF. The DNA of the CDR3 is TGCGCCAGCAGTTCTACACCCGAGGGTCAGCCCCAGCATTTT.

The chain uses TRBV11-2 and TRBJ1-6; a weak D match, TRBD1 (5 bases). CDR1 SGHAT and CDR2 FQNNGV come from the germline V gene. V lost 5 bases, J lost 0 bases, and 14 bases lay in between. The CDR3 runs 17 residues. This CDR3 reads CASSPNGGASYNSPLHF. In nucleotides, the CDR3 is TGTGCCAGCAGCCCGAATGGAGGGGCCTCCTATAATTCACCCCTCCACTTT.

This chain links TRBV11-2 with TRBJ2-1, with 8 bases lining up with TRBD2. J gave up 6 bases and V 5 bases, and 12 bases lay outside the gene matches. The CDR3 sequence is 16 residues long. Germline-derived CDR1 and CDR2 are SGHAT and FQNNGV. CDR3 loop: CASSRLSGGGLNEQFF. The CDR3 DNA is TGTGCCAGCAGCAGATTATCCGGCGGGGGGCTCAATGAGCAGTTCTTC.

The V and J genes are TRBV2 and TRBJ1-5; D gene unclear. Trimming pared 6 bases from V and 0 bases from J, leaving 6 bases between. CDR1 is SNHLY and CDR2 is FYNNEI in the germline V gene. This CDR3 contains 13 residues. CDR3 in DNA: TGTGCCAGCAGGGAGGATAGCAATCAGCCCCAGCATTTT. Translating gives CASREDSNQPQHF.

This chain joins TRBV7-6 and TRBJ2-1, with D tentatively TRBD2 (5 bases). Between the trimmed V and J ends, which lost 5 bases and 8 bases, there was a span of 16 bases. CDR1 SGHVS and CDR2 FNYEAQ come from the germline V gene. This CDR3 contains 14 residues. CDR3 region: CASSPLVRSDEQFF. CDR3 in DNA: TGTGCCAGCAGCCCACTAGTTAGGTCCGATGAGCAGTTCTTC.

V and J are TRBV19 and TRBJ2-1; 7 bases match TRBD1. The V gene end was trimmed by 6 bases and the J gene end by 1 base; junction bases not matched to a gene: 6. This CDR3 region has 15 residues. Germline V gene data show CDR1 as LNHDA and CDR2 as SQIVND (reference sequence). The CDR3 region is CASSPTGASYNEQFF. The CDR3 region has the DNA TGTGCCAGTAGCCCTACAGGGGCGTCCTACAATGAGCAGTTCTTC.

The chain joins TRBV19 to TRBJ1-5; the D is unclear. The germline CDR1 and CDR2 sequences are LNHDA and SQIVND (reference sequence). Trimming stripped 3 bases from V and 5 bases from J, with 17 bases between. The CDR3 runs 16 residues. The CDR3 region is CASSIVREEVDQPQHF. The CDR3 DNA reads TGTGCCAGTAGTATCGTTAGGGAGGAGGTGGATCAGCCCCAGCATTTT.

V is TRBV19 and J is TRBJ1-2; TRBD1 agrees at 9 bases. J lost 6 bases, V lost 7 bases, and 12 bases had no gene match. The CDR3 runs to 15 residues. CDR1 and CDR2 (germline): LNHDA, SQIVND (reference sequence). The CDR3 reads CASMPGTGNFNGYTF. In nucleotides, the CDR3 is TGTGCCAGTATGCCCGGGACAGGGAATTTTAATGGCTACACCTTC.

The gene calls are TRBV2 and TRBJ2-3, with 7 bases that match TRBD1. This CDR3 has 13 amino acids. The V gene end was trimmed by 7 bases and the J gene end by 4 bases; junction bases not matched to a gene: 5. Germline V gene data show CDR1 as SNHLY and CDR2 as FYNNEI. CDR3 bases: TGTGCCAGCACCCACAGGGGTTCAGATACGCAGTATTTT. Translated: CASTHRGSDTQYF.

The V gene is TRBV30, the J gene TRBJ1-2; a possible D gene is TRBD1 (6 bases). Germline lookup yields CDR1 GTSNPN and CDR2 SVGIG (reference sequence). Trimming shortened V by 0 bases and J by 1 base, and 6 bases separated the two germline ends. CDR3 size: 13 residues. CDR3 amino acids: CAWSVDSNYGYTF. The CDR3 DNA reads TGTGCCTGGAGTGTGGACAGTAACTATGGCTACACCTTC.

CDR3 protein: CASSDTFRGPRYSNQPQHF. As DNA, the CDR3 is TGTGCCAGCAGTGACACCTTCAGGGGGCCCAGATATAGCAATCAGCCCCAGCATTTT. The chain carries TRBV27 and TRBJ1-5, with TRBD1 matching 8 bases. The V segment lost 5 bases and the J segment 0 bases; nucleotides outside the gene matches: 15. Looked up from germline, CDR1 is MNHEY and CDR2 is SMNVEV (reference sequence). There are 19 residues in the CDR3.

The chain links TRBV6-2 or TRBV6-3 to TRBJ2-3; maybe TRBD1 (6 bases). The germline V and J ends were trimmed by 0 bases and 5 bases, with 15 bases remaining between them. CDR1 is MNHEY, CDR2 SVGEGT, per germline. The CDR3 runs to 16 residues. CDR3 DNA sequence: TGTGCCAGCAGTTACTCGACAGGAGGATTTGAAGATACGCAGTATTTT. Translation gives CASSYSTGGFEDTQYF.

The chain joins TRBV18 to TRBJ2-5, with TRBD2 identical over 11 bases. V lost 1 base to trimming and J lost 3 bases; unmatched junction nucleotides: 13. Germline V gene data show CDR1 as KGHSH and CDR2 as LQKENI. CDR3 length equals 19 residues. The CDR3: CASSPLTGGLAGGEETQYF. CDR3 in DNA: TGTGCCAGCTCACCACTGACCGGCGGGCTAGCGGGGGGAGAAGAGACCCAGTACTTC.

The J gene is TRBJ1-5, the V gene TRBV12-3 or TRBV12-4; perhaps TRBD1 as D (6 bases). The CDR3 consists of 13 residues. The V gene lost 3 bases and the J gene lost 5 bases, with 8 bases spanning the gap. The CDR3 is CASSLNRDQPQHF. The DNA for the CDR3 is TGTGCCAGCAGTTTGAACAGGGATCAGCCCCAGCATTTT.

This sequence joins TRBV28 and TRBJ2-7, with TRBD2 matching 7 bases. J lost 6 bases, V lost 3 bases, and 5 bases had no gene match. This CDR3 comprises 13 residues. CDR1 is MDHEN and CDR2 is SYDVKM in the germline V gene. The CDR3 reads CASSLGGWSEQYV. For the CDR3, the DNA is TGTGCCAGCAGTTTGGGGGGGTGGTCCGAGCAGTACGTC.

V usage is TRBV15 and J usage is TRBJ2-3, with 12 bases aligning to TRBD1. Germline CDR1 is LNHNV and CDR2 is YYDKDF (reference sequence). There are 17 residues in the CDR3. The V and J ends lost 4 bases and 1 base, in that order; junction bases with no gene match: 6. CDR3 region: CATSTSRDRGRTDTQYF. The CDR3 region has the DNA TGTGCCACCAGCACTTCCCGGGACAGGGGGCGCACAGATACGCAGTATTTT.

This chain uses TRBV5-1 with TRBJ2-3, with TRBD2 matching over 14 bases. The CDR3 has 15 amino acids. CDR1 is SGHRS, CDR2 YFSETQ, per germline. Germline trimming cut 4 bases from V and 6 bases from J; bases unmatched to any gene: 4. The CDR3 region is CASSPGTSGGDTQYF. CDR3 coding DNA: TGCGCCAGCAGCCCGGGGACTAGCGGGGGTGATACGCAGTATTTT.

The chain carries TRBV6-6 and TRBJ1-6; D unclear. Germline lookup yields CDR1 MNHNY and CDR2 SVGAGI (reference sequence). The CDR3 spans 15 residues. V was cut by 2 bases and J by 7 bases, with 12 bases left in between. Here the CDR3 DNA reads TGTGCCAGCAGTTACGGCACAGAGGGCAATTCACCCCTCCACTTT. This codes for CASSYGTEGNSPLHF.